Each of the 26 T cell receptor beta chains below was sequenced from the same sample in a study of T cell changes during pregnancy in multiple sclerosis. Generated by immunoSEQ multiplex PCR, the TCRdb table keeps only in-frame clones and is missing some. The table includes some 95,000 clones, around 94% detected once. The sequences come from peripheral blood, collected in the first trimester of pregnancy. These receptor sequences come from a female donor with multiple sclerosis, enrolled in a pregnancy study.

The V gene is TRBV10-3, the J gene TRBJ2-1; 9 bases are a match to TRBD2. The CDR3 runs 16 residues. Germline assignment: CDR1 ENHRY and CDR2 SYGVKD. The V and J ends lost 3 bases and 4 bases, in that order; junction bases with no gene match: 7. The CDR3 region is CAISETSGPPYNEQFF. The DNA of the CDR3 is TGTGCCATCAGTGAAACTAGCGGGCCTCCTTACAATGAGCAGTTCTTC.

This clone showed up just once. CDR3 sequence: CASSLAGLAGVSDTQYF. The CDR3 nucleotides are TGTGCCAGCAGCTTAGCGGGACTAGCGGGAGTATCTGATACGCAGTATTTT. The chain carries TRBV7-6 and TRBJ2-3; TRBD2 matches at 14 bases. The V gene's germline CDR1 is SGHVS and CDR2 FNYEAQ. The ends lost 0 bases at V and 6 bases at J; junction bases unmatched: 5. This CDR3 region has 17 residues.

This chain connects TRBV6-5 to TRBJ2-5, with 11 nucleotides matching TRBD2. J gave up 4 bases and V 5 bases, and 0 bases lay outside the gene matches. Per the germline V gene, CDR1 is MNHEY and CDR2 is SVGAGI. The CDR3 covers 13 residues. CDR3 sequence: CASSLAGGETQYF. For the CDR3, the DNA is TGTGCCAGCAGTCTAGCGGGAGGAGAGACCCAGTACTTC.

The rearrangement joins TRBV4-1 to TRBJ2-1, with TRBD2 matching over 9 bases. Looked up from germline, CDR1 is MGHRA and CDR2 is YSYEKL. The V segment lost 1 base and the J segment 4 bases; nucleotides outside the gene matches: 5. The CDR3 extends over 16 amino acids. As DNA, the CDR3 is TGCGCCAGCAGCCAAGGGCGACTAGCGGATTACAATGAGCAGTTCTTC. This encodes CASSQGRLADYNEQFF.

The chain links TRBV5-1 to TRBJ2-4; 9 bases fit TRBD1. The junction had 18 bases not matched to a gene; V was cut back by 0 bases and J by 8 bases. Germline V CDR1 and CDR2: SGHRS, YFSETQ. The CDR3 is 19 amino acids. CDR3 nucleotides: TGCGCCAGCAGCTTGGCTTCGTCTGTATATCGGACAGGGGCGGACATTCAGTACTTC. This codes for CASSLASSVYRTGADIQYF.

The rearrangement uses TRBV6-1 and TRBJ2-5; 13 bases match TRBD2. The germline V gene encodes CDR1 MNHNS and CDR2 SASEGT. V was pared by 2 bases and J by 4 bases, with 4 bases of the junction left unmatched. CDR3 size: 16 residues. This CDR3 is CASSERLAGGPETQYF. In nucleotides, the CDR3 is TGTGCCAGCAGTGAACGACTAGCGGGAGGACCAGAGACCCAGTACTTC.

The chain joins TRBV15 to TRBJ1-5; D not certain. CDR3 length: 12 amino acids. CDR1 LNHNV and CDR2 YYDKDF come from the germline V gene (reference sequence). The germline V and J ends were trimmed by 5 bases and 4 bases, with 6 bases remaining between them. Written as DNA, the CDR3 is TGTGCCACCAGCCGGGAGAATCAGCCCCAGCATTTT. It translates to CATSRENQPQHF.

The chain uses TRBV4-3 and TRBJ1-5; unclear D gene. Per germline, CDR1 LGHNA and CDR2 YSLEER. The length of the CDR3 is 16 residues. Trimming removed 0 bases from V and 0 bases from J, with 9 bases in between. DNA of the CDR3: TGCGCCAGCAGCCAAGATCGAACGGTTAGCAATCAGCCCCAGCATTTT. Translation: CASSQDRTVSNQPQHF.

V and J are TRBV19 and TRBJ2-1; D not resolved. The V and J ends lost 9 bases and 6 bases respectively, with 15 bases between them. Germline CDR1 reads LNHDA; CDR2 reads SQIVND (reference sequence). The CDR3 consists of 13 residues. The CDR3 spells CASLAAFGNEQFF. Here the CDR3 DNA reads TGTGCCAGCCTCGCGGCATTTGGCAATGAGCAGTTCTTC.

In the case of this clone: Different DNA sequences within this sample yield the same CDR3. This rearrangement joins TRBV29-1 to TRBJ1-3; tentatively, D is TRBD1 (6 bases). Germline CDR1 and CDR2: SQVTM and ANQGSEA. The CDR3 runs 13 residues. Trimming pared 5 bases from V and 0 bases from J, leaving 8 bases between. The chain's CDR3 is CSVMDSSGNTIYF. In nucleotides, the CDR3 is TGCAGCGTTATGGACAGCTCTGGAAACACCATATATTTT. The entire variable domain, with the rest obtained from reference TRBV29-1 and TRBJ1-3, is as follows: SAVISQKPSRDICQRGTSLTIQCQVDSQVTMMFWYRQQPGQSLTLIATANQGSEATYESGFVIDKFPISRPNLTFSTLTVSNMSPEDSSIYLCSVMDSSGNTIYFGEGSWLTVV.

The chain employs TRBV4-1 and TRBJ2-1; D might be TRBD1 (6 bases). Germline values: CDR1 MGHRA, CDR2 YSYEKL. Trimming pared 2 bases from V and 4 bases from J, leaving 9 bases between. The CDR3 covers 14 residues. This CDR3 reads CASSQLGQYNEQFF. The CDR3 coding sequence is TGCGCCAGCAGCCAACTGGGACAATACAATGAGCAGTTCTTC.

In this sample, this clone turned up once. CDR3 DNA: TGTGCCAGCAGCGCGGGAGGACGGTTTACTTACGAGCAGTACTTC. This gives the protein CASSAGGRFTYEQYF. V gene TRBV9 combines with J gene TRBJ2-7, with 7 bases matching TRBD2. The V segment lost 3 bases and the J segment 4 bases; nucleotides outside the gene matches: 10. Germline V gene sequence: CDR1 SGDLS, CDR2 YYNGEE. The CDR3 contains 15 residues. Together with reference TRBV9 and TRBJ2-7, the CDR3 gives the full variable domain: DSGVTQTPKHLITATGQRVTLRCSPRSGDLSVYWYQQSLDQGLQFLIQYYNGEERAKGNILERFSAQQFPDLHSELNLSSLELGDSALYFCASSAGGRFTYEQYFGPGTRLTVT.

This clone was seen once. The chain joins TRBV19 to TRBJ1-2; D is perhaps TRBD1 (6 bases). CDR3 length: 15 residues. V was trimmed by 5 bases and J by 3 bases, leaving 16 bases between them. The germline V gene has CDR1 LNHDA and CDR2 SQIVND (reference sequence). The CDR3 region has the DNA TGTGCCAGTAGTCTCAACCGGGACATGGACTATGGCTACACCTTC. This encodes CASSLNRDMDYGYTF.

The chain joins TRBV19 to TRBJ1-1, with TRBD1 matching over 7 bases. The germline V gene encodes CDR1 LNHDA and CDR2 SQIVND (reference sequence). V lost 6 bases, J lost 11 bases, and 9 bases stayed unmatched. This CDR3 spans 12 amino acids. The CDR3 region is CASSRQGGGAFF. Written as DNA, the CDR3 is TGTGCCAGTAGCCGACAGGGTGGAGGCGCTTTCTTT.

V and J are TRBV7-9 and TRBJ2-7; 7 nucleotides match TRBD2. There are 14 residues in the CDR3. Germline lookup yields CDR1 SEHNR and CDR2 FQNEAQ (reference sequence). Trimming removed 3 bases from V and 0 bases from J; junction bases left unmatched: 2. CDR3 sequence reads: CASSLPGGSYEQYF. CDR3 DNA sequence: TGTGCCAGCAGCTTGCCGGGAGGCTCCTACGAGCAGTACTTC.

CDR3 amino acids: CASTPGGWAYEQYF. The CDR3, as DNA: TGTGCCAGCACCCCGGGGGGCTGGGCCTACGAGCAGTACTTC. The rearrangement uses TRBV28 and TRBJ2-7, with a tentative D call TRBD2 (7 bases). CDR3 size: 14 residues. V was clipped by 7 bases and J by 2 bases, with 15 bases between them. Germline CDR1 reads MDHEN; CDR2 reads SYDVKM.

The V gene is TRBV5-4, the J gene TRBJ2-3; 8 bases align to TRBD1. Losses at the gene ends were 4 bases for V and 8 bases for J; bases not matched to a gene: 9. CDR3 length equals 14 residues. Germline lookup yields CDR1 SGHNT and CDR2 YYREEE (reference sequence). For the CDR3, the DNA is TGTGCCAGCAGCCTGACAGGGGACTCGCTTACGCAGTATTTT. This codes for CASSLTGDSLTQYF.

The DNA for the CDR3 is TGTGCCAGCAGCTTAATGGGCGGGTCCTACGAGCAGTACTTC. Translated: CASSLMGGSYEQYF. J is TRBJ2-7 and V is TRBV7-3; possible D gene TRBD2, 5 bases. There are 14 residues in the CDR3. Germline V gene lookup returns CDR1 SGHTA and CDR2 FQGTGA. V was shortened by 1 base and J by 1 base, with 8 bases between the two germline ends.

The CDR3 DNA reads as TGTGCCAGCAGTTTAGAGGGCTTCGACACCGGGGAGCTGTTTTTT. It encodes CASSLEGFDTGELFF. The genes are TRBV27 and TRBJ2-2, with a weak D call TRBD2 (5 bases). Trimming pared 2 bases from V and 3 bases from J, leaving 10 bases between. The CDR3 sequence is 15 residues long. Germline CDR1 reads MNHEY; CDR2 reads SMNVEV (reference sequence).

This chain uses TRBV2 with TRBJ2-5; D is perhaps TRBD2 (5 bases). The CDR3 sequence is 16 residues long. Trimming shortened V by 4 bases and J by 5 bases, and 20 bases separated the two germline ends. Germline V gene sequence: CDR1 SNHLY, CDR2 FYNNEI. CDR3: CASSVRSMIPGETQYF. In DNA, the CDR3 is TGTGCCAGCAGTGTACGTTCGATGATCCCGGGGGAGACCCAGTACTTC.

The V gene is TRBV11-3, the J gene TRBJ2-2; D uncertain. The length of the CDR3 is 14 residues. From germline, CDR1 is SGHNT and CDR2 YENEEA. Trimming took 1 base from V and 8 from J, leaving 11 bases between them. CDR3 region: CASSLAAATGELFF. The CDR3 coding sequence is TGTGCCAGCAGCTTAGCGGCAGCGACTGGGGAGCTGTTTTTT.

The V and J genes are TRBV18 and TRBJ2-4, with unresolved D. V gave up 3 bases and J gave up 5 bases, with 5 bases separating them. CDR1 and CDR2 from the germline V gene are KGHSH and LQKENI. The CDR3 is 12 amino acids. CDR3 amino acids: CASSPSENIQYF. In nucleotides, the CDR3 is TGTGCCAGCTCACCTTCTGAAAACATTCAGTACTTC.

The V call is TRBV7-9, the J call TRBJ2-2, with D perhaps matching TRBD2 (5 bases). Germline loops: CDR1 SEHNR, CDR2 FQNEAQ (reference sequence). This CDR3 has 13 residues. V shed 3 bases and J shed 8 bases, with 10 bases lying between them. CDR3 loop: CASSFIREGELFF. The CDR3 nucleotides read TGTGCCAGCAGCTTTATTCGGGAAGGGGAGCTGTTTTTT.

The chain joins TRBV18 to TRBJ2-7, with 10 bases aligning to TRBD1. Germline loops: CDR1 KGHSH, CDR2 LQKENI. The CDR3 is made up of 18 amino acids. The V and J ends lost 1 base and 4 bases, in that order; junction bases with no gene match: 13. For the CDR3, the DNA is TGTGCCAGCTCACCACTTGGGACAGGGGAAGCGGGAGCATACGAGCAGTACTTC. Translating it yields CASSPLGTGEAGAYEQYF.

This chain uses TRBV2 with TRBJ2-3; 7 positions agree with TRBD1. The germline CDR1 and CDR2 sequences are SNHLY and FYNNEI. V gave up 6 bases and J gave up 1 base; unmatched junction bases: 7. This CDR3 contains 15 residues. The CDR3 DNA is TGTGCCAGCAGAGCCTCAGGGGGAGGCACAGATACGCAGTATTTT. As protein: CASRASGGGTDTQYF.

The CDR3 nucleotides are TGCGCCAGCAGCTTGGGGATAGGACTGAACACCGGGGAGCTGTTTTTT. This encodes CASSLGIGLNTGELFF. The chain links TRBV5-1 to TRBJ2-2; D is possibly TRBD2 (5 bases). There are 16 residues in the CDR3. V was shortened by 0 bases and J by 1 base, with 10 bases between the two germline ends. Germline values: CDR1 SGHRS, CDR2 YFSETQ.